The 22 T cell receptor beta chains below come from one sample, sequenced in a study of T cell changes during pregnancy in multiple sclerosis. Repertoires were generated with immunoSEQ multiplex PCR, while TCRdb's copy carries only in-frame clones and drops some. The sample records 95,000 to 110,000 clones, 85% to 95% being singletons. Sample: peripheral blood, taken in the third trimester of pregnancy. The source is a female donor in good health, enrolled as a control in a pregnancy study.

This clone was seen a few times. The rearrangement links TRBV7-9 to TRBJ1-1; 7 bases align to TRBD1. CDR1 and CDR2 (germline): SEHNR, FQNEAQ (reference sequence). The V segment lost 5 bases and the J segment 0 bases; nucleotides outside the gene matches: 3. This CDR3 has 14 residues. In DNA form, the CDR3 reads TGTGCCAGCAGCCGGACAGGAATGAACACTGAAGCTTTCTTT. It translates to CASSRTGMNTEAFF.

CDR3 protein: CASSEELSYNNSPLHF. Written as DNA, the CDR3 is TGTGCCAGCAGCGAAGAATTATCTTACAATAATTCACCCCTCCACTTT. This rearrangement joins TRBV7-6 to TRBJ1-6; D unresolved. The CDR3 length is 16 residues. The V and J ends lost 5 bases and 5 bases respectively, with 16 bases between them. Germline loops: CDR1 SGHVS, CDR2 FNYEAQ. Complete variable domain (other parts from reference TRBV7-6 and TRBJ1-6): GAGVSQSPRYKVTKRGQDVALRCDPISGHVSLYWYRQALGQGPEFLTYFNYEAQQDKSGLPNDRFSAERPEGSISTLTIQRTEQRDSAMYRCASSEELSYNNSPLHFGNGTRLTVT.

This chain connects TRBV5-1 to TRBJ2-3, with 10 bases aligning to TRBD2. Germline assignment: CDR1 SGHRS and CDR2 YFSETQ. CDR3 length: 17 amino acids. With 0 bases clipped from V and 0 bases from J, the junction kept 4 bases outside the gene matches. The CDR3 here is CASSLEASGGSTDTQYF. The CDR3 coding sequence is TGCGCCAGCAGCTTGGAGGCTAGCGGGGGTAGCACAGATACGCAGTATTTT.

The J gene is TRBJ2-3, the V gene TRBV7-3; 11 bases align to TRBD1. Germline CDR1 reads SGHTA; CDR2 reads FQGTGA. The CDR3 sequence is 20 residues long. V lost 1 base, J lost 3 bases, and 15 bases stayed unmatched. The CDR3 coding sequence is TGTGCCAGCAGCTTAAAGTTGTTTGCACTCGGGACAGGGGGAACAGATACGCAGTATTTT. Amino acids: CASSLKLFALGTGGTDTQYF.

The chain's CDR3 is CATRDRGLEQYF. DNA of the CDR3: TGTGCCACCCGGGACAGGGGACTCGAGCAGTACTTC. The chain employs TRBV6-6 and TRBJ2-7, with 10 bases identical to TRBD1. The CDR3 is made up of 12 amino acids. The J segment lost 6 bases and the V segment lost 10 bases, leaving 6 bases of the junction unmatched. Germline-derived CDR1 and CDR2 are MNHNY and SVGAGI (reference sequence).

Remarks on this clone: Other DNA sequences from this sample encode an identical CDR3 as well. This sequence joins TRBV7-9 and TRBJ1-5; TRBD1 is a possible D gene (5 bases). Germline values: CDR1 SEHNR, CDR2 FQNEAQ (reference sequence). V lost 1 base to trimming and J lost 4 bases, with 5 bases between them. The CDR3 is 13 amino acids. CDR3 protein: CASSLGTNQPQHF. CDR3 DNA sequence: TGTGCCAGCAGCTTAGGGACAAATCAGCCCCAGCATTTT.

CDR3 in DNA: TGTGCCAGCAGCTTAGTGGGCCCCACGAGAACCTACGAGCAGTACTTC. Protein: CASSLVGPTRTYEQYF. The chain carries TRBV7-6 and TRBJ2-7; D remains ambiguous. CDR1 and CDR2 (germline): SGHVS, FNYEAQ. Trimming left V 1 base short and J 2 bases short, with 15 bases between. The CDR3 runs 16 residues.

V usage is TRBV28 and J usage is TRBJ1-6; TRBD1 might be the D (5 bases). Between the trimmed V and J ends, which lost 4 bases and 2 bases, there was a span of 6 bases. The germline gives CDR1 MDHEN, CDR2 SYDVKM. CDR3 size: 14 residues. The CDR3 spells CASSSDTYNSPLHF. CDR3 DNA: TGTGCCAGCAGTTCGGACACCTATAATTCACCCCTCCACTTT. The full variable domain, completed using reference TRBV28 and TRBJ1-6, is DVKVTQSSRYLVKRTGEKVFLECVQDMDHENMFWYRQDPGLGLRLIYFSYDVKMKEKGDIPEGYSVSREKKERFSLILESASTNQTSMYLCASSSDTYNSPLHFGNGTRLTVT.

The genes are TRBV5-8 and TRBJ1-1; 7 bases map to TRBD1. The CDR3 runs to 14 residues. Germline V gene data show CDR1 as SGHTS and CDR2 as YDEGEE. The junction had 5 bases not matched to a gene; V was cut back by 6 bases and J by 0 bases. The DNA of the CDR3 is TGTGCCAGCACCTTACAGGGGATGAACACTGAAGCTTTCTTT. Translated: CASTLQGMNTEAFF.

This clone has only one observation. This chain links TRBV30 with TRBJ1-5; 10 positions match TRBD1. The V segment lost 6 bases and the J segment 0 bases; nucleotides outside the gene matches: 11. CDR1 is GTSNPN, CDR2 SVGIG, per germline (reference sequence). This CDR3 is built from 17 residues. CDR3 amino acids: CACAGDRGSGSNQPQHF. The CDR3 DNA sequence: TGTGCCTGCGCCGGGGACAGGGGAAGCGGTAGCAATCAGCCCCAGCATTTT.

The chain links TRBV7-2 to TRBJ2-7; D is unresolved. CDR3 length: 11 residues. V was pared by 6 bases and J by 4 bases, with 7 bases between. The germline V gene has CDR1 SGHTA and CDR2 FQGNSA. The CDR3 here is CASRLNYEQYF. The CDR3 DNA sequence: TGTGCCAGCAGACTAAATTACGAGCAGTACTTC.

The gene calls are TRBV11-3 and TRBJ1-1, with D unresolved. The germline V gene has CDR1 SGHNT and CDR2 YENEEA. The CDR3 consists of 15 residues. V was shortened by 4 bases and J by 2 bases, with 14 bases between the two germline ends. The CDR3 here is CASSSTFLRNTEAFF. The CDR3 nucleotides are TGTGCCAGCAGCTCCACTTTTCTGAGAAACACTGAAGCTTTCTTT.

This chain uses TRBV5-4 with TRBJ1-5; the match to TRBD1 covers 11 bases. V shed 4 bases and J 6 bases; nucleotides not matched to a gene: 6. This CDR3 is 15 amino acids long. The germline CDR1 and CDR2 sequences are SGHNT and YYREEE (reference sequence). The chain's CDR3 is CASSQDRGLSQPQHF. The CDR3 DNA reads TGTGCCAGCAGCCAGGACAGGGGGCTCAGTCAGCCCCAGCATTTT.

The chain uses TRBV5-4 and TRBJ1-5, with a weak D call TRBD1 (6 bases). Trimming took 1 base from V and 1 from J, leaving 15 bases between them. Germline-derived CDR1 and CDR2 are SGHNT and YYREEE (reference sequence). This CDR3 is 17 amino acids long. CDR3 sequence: CASSLWGGRGSNQPQHF. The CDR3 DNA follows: TGTGCCAGCAGCTTGTGGGGGGGGCGCGGGAGCAATCAGCCCCAGCATTTT.

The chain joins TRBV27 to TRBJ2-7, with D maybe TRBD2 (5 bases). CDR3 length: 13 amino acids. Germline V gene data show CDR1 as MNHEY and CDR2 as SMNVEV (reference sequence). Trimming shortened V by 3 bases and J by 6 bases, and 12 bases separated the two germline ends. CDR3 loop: CASSLDSASEQYF. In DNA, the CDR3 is TGTGCCAGCAGTTTGGACTCAGCCTCCGAGCAGTACTTC.

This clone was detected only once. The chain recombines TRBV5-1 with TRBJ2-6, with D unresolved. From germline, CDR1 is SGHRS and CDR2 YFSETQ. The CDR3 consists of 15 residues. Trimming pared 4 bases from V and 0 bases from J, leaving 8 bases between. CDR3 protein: CASSPLSSGANVLTF. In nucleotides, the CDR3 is TGCGCCAGCAGCCCCTTATCCTCTGGGGCCAACGTCCTGACTTTC.

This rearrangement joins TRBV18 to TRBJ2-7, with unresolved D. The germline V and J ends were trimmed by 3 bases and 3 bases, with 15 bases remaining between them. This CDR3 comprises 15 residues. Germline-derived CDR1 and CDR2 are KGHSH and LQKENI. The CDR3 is CASSPPAAGYYEQYF. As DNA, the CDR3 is TGTGCCAGCTCACCGCCGGCAGCAGGCTACTACGAGCAGTACTTC.

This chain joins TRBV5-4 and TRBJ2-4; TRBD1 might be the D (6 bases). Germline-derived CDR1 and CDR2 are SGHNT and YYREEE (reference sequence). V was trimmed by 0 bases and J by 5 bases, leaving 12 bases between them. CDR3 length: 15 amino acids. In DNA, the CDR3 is TGTGCCAGCAGCTTGGCCACAGGGACCCAAAACATTCAGTACTTC. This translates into CASSLATGTQNIQYF.

CDR3 bases: TGCGCCAGCAGCTTGGGCAGGGCTTACACCGGGGAGCTGTTTTTT. Protein: CASSLGRAYTGELFF. The chain links TRBV5-1 to TRBJ2-2, with D perhaps matching TRBD1 (5 bases). V lost 0 bases to trimming and J lost 3 bases, with 9 bases between them. The CDR3 consists of 15 residues. Germline assignment: CDR1 SGHRS and CDR2 YFSETQ. The full variable domain, completed using reference TRBV5-1 and TRBJ2-2, is KAGVTQTPRYLIKTRGQQVTLSCSPISGHRSVSWYQQTPGQGLQFLFEYFSETQRNKGNFPGRFSGRQFSNSRSEMNVSTLELGDSALYLCASSLGRAYTGELFFGEGSRLTVL.

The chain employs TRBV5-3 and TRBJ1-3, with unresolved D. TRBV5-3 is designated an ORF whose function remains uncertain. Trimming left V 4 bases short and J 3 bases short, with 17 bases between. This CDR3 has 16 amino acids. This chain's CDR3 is CARSPRDLSGGNTIYF. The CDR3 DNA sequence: TGTGCCAGAAGCCCCCGAGATTTGTCAGGTGGAAACACCATATATTTT.

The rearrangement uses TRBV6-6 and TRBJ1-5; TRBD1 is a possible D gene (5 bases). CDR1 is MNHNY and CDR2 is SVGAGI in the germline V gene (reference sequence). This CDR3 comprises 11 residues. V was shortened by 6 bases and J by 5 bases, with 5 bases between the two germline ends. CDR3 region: CASRGDQPQHF. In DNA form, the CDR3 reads TGTGCCAGCAGAGGGGATCAGCCCCAGCATTTT.

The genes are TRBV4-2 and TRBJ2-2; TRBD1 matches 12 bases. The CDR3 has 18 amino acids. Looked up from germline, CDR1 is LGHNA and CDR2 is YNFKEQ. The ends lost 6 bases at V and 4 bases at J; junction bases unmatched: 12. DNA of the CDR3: TGTGCCAGCAGGTCCGGGACAGGGGGCCTGGGAATCACCGGGGAGCTGTTTTTT. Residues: CASRSGTGGLGITGELFF.